This T cell receptor (beta chain) is drawn from a study of spatial heterogeneity in lung cancer. Study-level information: Alpha-chain sequences were consistently detected in smaller numbers than beta-chain sequences.

V lost 4 bases, J lost 4 bases, and 10 bases stayed unmatched. CDR1 and CDR2 from the germline V gene are SQVTM and ANQGSEA. The CDR3 totals 15 residues. Time point meaning: sample taken at primary tumor resection. Sequencing covered unsorted whole RNA taken from tumor, nontumor lung or frozen PBMC. Single TCR cDNA molecules each had their own unique molecular identifier. TCRdb ran MiXCR on the 5' RACE reads and lists one entry per CDR3 protein. The repertoire consists of around 24,000 distinct CDR3 sequences, with 9.5% to 15% occurring once and the leading ten covering around 23%. Findings and caveats of the study: Expanded tumor TCRs that were ubiquitous appeared in blood more at resection than follow-up.

This clonotype was observed at least ten times. Antigen: not known. The chain joins TRBV29-1 to TRBJ2-7; 10 positions match TRBD2. The TCR comes from a female donor with early-stage non-small cell lung cancer. The source was PBMCs, collected at surgery. The DNA of the CDR3 is TGCAGCGTTGTAAAACTAGCGGGAACTTTTTACGAGCAGTACTTC. It yields the protein CSVVKLAGTFYEQYF.